The 7 T cell receptor beta chains presented below share a single source sample, sequenced in a study of cytomegalovirus exposure and HLA in healthy donors. Amplification used 60 Vbeta primers and 13 Jbeta primers. Sequencing used immunoSEQ multiplex PCR; TCRdb keeps in-frame clones, though not all of them. The data hold around 160,000 clones, with 80% observed a single time. Sequenced material: PBMCs. These receptors were collected from a man between 18 and 29 years old in good health and CMV-seropositive.

This clone was observed once. CDR3 region: CAISDGQGNQPQHF. The CDR3 DNA sequence: TGTGCCATCAGTGACGGACAGGGGAATCAGCCCCAGCATTTT. V is TRBV10-3 and J is TRBJ1-5; 9 bases are a match to TRBD1. CDR1 is ENHRY and CDR2 is SYGVKD in the germline V gene. J lost 4 bases, V lost 3 bases, and 1 base had no gene match. The CDR3 runs 14 residues.

The chain couples TRBV6-5 to TRBJ2-3; D is possibly TRBD2 (7 bases). Germline CDR1 reads MNHEY; CDR2 reads SVGAGI. V gave up 3 bases and J gave up 7 bases, with 14 bases separating them. The CDR3 covers 14 residues. CDR3 loop: CASSYVGGPNTQYF. In DNA form, the CDR3 reads TGTGCCAGCAGTTATGTGGGGGGGCCGAATACGCAGTATTTT.

V gene TRBV23-1 combines with J gene TRBJ1-2, with D unresolved. TRBV23-1 carries the ORF label, with uncertain function. V was clipped by 3 bases and J by 3 bases, with 8 bases between them. The CDR3 has 13 amino acids. The DNA of the CDR3 is TGCGCCAGCAGTCATGCGGAGGACTATGGCTACACCTTC. It translates to CASSHAEDYGYTF.

The chain recombines TRBV5-6 with TRBJ2-2; D might be TRBD1 (5 bases). The germline gives CDR1 SGHDT, CDR2 YYEEEE. V was pared by 2 bases and J by 1 base, with 6 bases between. The CDR3 is 14 amino acids. The CDR3 loop reads CASSFTGNTGELFF. Written as DNA, the CDR3 is TGTGCCAGCAGCTTCACAGGGAACACCGGGGAGCTGTTTTTT.

The rearrangement links TRBV5-6 to TRBJ1-5; 7 bases fit TRBD1. CDR3 length equals 14 residues. Germline V CDR1 and CDR2: SGHDT, YYEEEE. Trimming cost V 3 bases and J 4 bases; bases outside gene matches: 4. The CDR3 DNA reads TGTGCCAGCAGCTGGGGACAGATGAATCAGCCCCAGCATTTT. Translating gives CASSWGQMNQPQHF.

The chain employs TRBV29-1 and TRBJ2-1; weak D call: TRBD2 (6 bases). CDR3 length: 12 amino acids. Germline loops: CDR1 SQVTM, CDR2 ANQGSEA. The ends were cut back, 7 bases at V and 6 bases at J, with 13 bases in the middle. In nucleotides, the CDR3 is TGCAGCGCTTCCCTAGCGCGCAATGAGCAGTTCTTC. Translating it yields CSASLARNEQFF.

The J gene is TRBJ1-4, the V gene TRBV5-4; maybe TRBD1 (6 bases). Germline values: CDR1 SGHNT, CDR2 YYREEE (reference sequence). Trimming pared 4 bases from V and 5 bases from J, leaving 12 bases between. CDR3 length: 14 residues. This chain's CDR3 is CASSQGLRNEKLFF. DNA for the CDR3: TGTGCCAGCAGCCAGGGGTTAAGGAATGAAAAACTGTTTTTT.